The 31 T cell receptor beta chains listed next were all sequenced from one sample in a study of T cells after yellow fever vaccination. TCRdb redid the calling of the 5' RACE reads with MiXCR, one entry per CDR3 protein. The sample consists of hundreds of thousands of distinct CDR3 sequences, around 20% of them appearing once. Sequences were derived from PBMCs, sampled before the yellow fever booster vaccination. These receptors originate from a man between 18 and 35 years old who received the YFV17D yellow fever vaccine.

The chain is built from TRBV4-1 and TRBJ1-3; no clear D gene. Trimming took off 1 base at V and 0 bases at J, with 7 bases between the two ends. The CDR3 loop spans 15 amino acids. Germline V CDR1 and CDR2: MGHRA, YSYEKL. CDR3 in DNA: TGCGCCAGCAGCCAAGTGCTCTTCTCTGGAAACACCATATATTTT. This translates into CASSQVLFSGNTIYF.

The chain uses TRBV20-1 and TRBJ1-1; 9 bases fit TRBD1. Trimming at V came to 6 bases and at J to 6 bases, leaving 8 bases not matched to a gene. The CDR3 has 13 amino acids. The V gene's germline CDR1 is DFQATT and CDR2 SNEGSKA (reference sequence). The CDR3 nucleotides read TGCAGTGCCATACAGGGGGCCTGGGCTGAAGCTTTCTTT. The encoded protein is CSAIQGAWAEAFF.

In this sample, this clonotype turned up many times. The V call is TRBV3-1, the J call TRBJ2-3; D is possibly TRBD2 (5 bases). This CDR3 is 13 amino acids long. CDR1 LGHDT and CDR2 YNNKEL come from the germline V gene (reference sequence). With 2 bases removed from V and 7 bases from J, the gap between germline ends came to 10 bases. The CDR3 DNA reads TGTGCCAGCAGCCAACAAACGGGAAATACGCAGTATTTT. This gives the protein CASSQQTGNTQYF.

The chain combines TRBV5-1 with TRBJ2-7, with 7 bases lining up with TRBD1. Germline trimming cut 0 bases from V and 3 bases from J; bases unmatched to any gene: 3. Looked up from germline, CDR1 is SGHRS and CDR2 is YFSETQ. The CDR3 spans 14 residues. The CDR3 sequence: CASSLGDRDYEQYF. The CDR3 DNA follows: TGCGCCAGCAGCTTGGGAGACAGGGACTACGAGCAGTACTTC. Variable domain in full (rest from reference TRBV5-1 and TRBJ2-7): KAGVTQTPRYLIKTRGQQVTLSCSPISGHRSVSWYQQTPGQGLQFLFEYFSETQRNKGNFPGRFSGRQFSNSRSEMNVSTLELGDSALYLCASSLGDRDYEQYFGPGTRLTVT.

In its sample, this clonotype was seen a few times. A read error may produce the germline difference seen at one junction end. V gene TRBV18 combines with J gene TRBJ1-2; D is unresolved. CDR3 length: 13 residues. The V gene's germline CDR1 is KGHSH and CDR2 LQKENI. The CDR3 is CASSTPQTYGYTF. CDR3 in DNA: TGTGCCAGCTCAACACCACAGACATACGGCTACACCTTC.

The chain has TRBV28 and TRBJ1-2; TRBD1 might be the D (6 bases). This CDR3 contains 12 residues. Germline values: CDR1 MDHEN, CDR2 SYDVKM. V was clipped by 8 bases and J by 4 bases, with 11 bases between them. The CDR3 region is CASRPDSYGYTF. CDR3 nucleotide sequence: TGTGCCAGCCGCCCGGACAGCTATGGCTACACCTTC.

The chain links TRBV12-3 or TRBV12-4 to TRBJ1-2; D perhaps matches TRBD1 (5 bases). V was clipped by 6 bases and J by 7 bases, with 21 bases between them. CDR3 length: 15 residues. In DNA form, the CDR3 reads TGTGCCAGCAGCCGACTCCTCAGGGCGGGAAGTGGCTACACCTTC. This encodes CASSRLLRAGSGYTF.

The CDR3 DNA follows: TGTGCCAGCAGCTCTGGCTGGGGAGAGGAGGAGACCCAGTACTTC. Translating gives CASSSGWGEEETQYF. The chain is built from TRBV7-2 and TRBJ2-5; weak D call: TRBD2 (5 bases). The CDR3 runs 15 residues. Germline-derived CDR1 and CDR2 are SGHTA and FQGNSA. The ends were cut back, 4 bases at V and 5 bases at J, with 17 bases in the middle. Full variable domain (rest looked up from reference TRBV7-2 and TRBJ2-5): GAGVSQSPSNKVTEKGKDVELRCDPISGHTALYWYRQSLGQGLEFLIYFQGNSAPDKSGLPSDRFSAERTGGSVSTLTIQRTQQEDSAVYLCASSSGWGEEETQYFGPGTRLLVL.

A few counts support this clonotype. The CDR3 DNA sequence: TGTGCCAGAGCCGGGACAGGGGACACAGATACGCAGTATTTT. It is translated as CARAGTGDTDTQYF. The chain couples TRBV2 to TRBJ2-3; 10 bases line up with TRBD1. The ends lost 9 bases at V and 2 bases at J; junction bases unmatched: 5. The germline CDR1 and CDR2 sequences are SNHLY and FYNNEI. The CDR3 covers 14 residues.

The gene calls are TRBV4-1 and TRBJ2-7; D perhaps matches TRBD1 (5 bases). CDR1 and CDR2 (germline): MGHRA, YSYEKL. The length of the CDR3 is 13 residues. V was cut by 5 bases and J by 1 base, with 9 bases left in between. CDR3 DNA: TGCGCCAGCAGCTACCGGACATCCTACGAGCAGTACGTC. Protein: CASSYRTSYEQYV.

The chain couples TRBV7-2 to TRBJ2-5, with a tentative D call TRBD1 (6 bases). The ends were cut back, 1 base at V and 9 bases at J, with 18 bases in the middle. The CDR3 loop spans 15 amino acids. CDR1 and CDR2 from the germline V gene are SGHTA and FQGNSA. The CDR3 is CASSLEGRSGDPQYF. The CDR3 coding sequence is TGTGCCAGCAGCTTAGAGGGGCGGTCAGGGGATCCCCAGTACTTC. Combining the CDR3 with reference TRBV7-2 and TRBJ2-5 gives the whole variable domain GAGVSQSPSNKVTEKGKDVELRCDPISGHTALYWYRQSLGQGLEFLIYFQGNSAPDKSGLPSDRFSAERTGGSVSTLTIQRTQQEDSAVYLCASSLEGRSGDPQYFGPGTRLLVL.

Only a few counts were recorded for this clonotype. The chain has TRBV29-1 and TRBJ1-2, with 7 bases identical to TRBD1. The CDR3 contains 12 residues. V lost 4 bases and J lost 8; bases outside the gene matches: 7. Germline V CDR1 and CDR2: SQVTM, ANQGSEA. The CDR3 DNA follows: TGCAGCGTTGGACAGGGCCAAGGAGGCTACACCTTC. Translated: CSVGQGQGGYTF.

J is TRBJ2-5 and V is TRBV20-1, with D tentatively TRBD2 (6 bases). Trimming pared 3 bases from V and 5 bases from J, leaving 16 bases between. Germline lookup yields CDR1 DFQATT and CDR2 SNEGSKA (reference sequence). The length of the CDR3 is 14 residues. The CDR3 reads CSASLPGALETQYF. The CDR3 nucleotides read TGCAGTGCTAGCCTGCCGGGAGCTTTGGAGACCCAGTACTTC.

The chain employs TRBV7-6 and TRBJ2-3; D may be TRBD1 or TRBD2 (6 bases each). Germline CDR1 is SGHVS and CDR2 is FNYEAQ. The CDR3 spans 14 residues. V gave up 0 bases and J gave up 8 bases, with 12 bases separating them. The CDR3 here is CASSLASGASTQYF. CDR3 coding DNA: TGTGCCAGCAGCTTAGCTTCGGGGGCAAGTACGCAGTATTTT.

This clonotype has just a few counts. This chain connects TRBV12-3 or TRBV12-4 to TRBJ2-1, with 8 bases lining up with TRBD2. The CDR3 has 10 amino acids. V lost 6 bases to trimming and J lost 15 bases; unmatched junction nucleotides: 4. The CDR3 here is CASSGTSPFF. The CDR3 region has the DNA TGTGCCAGCAGCGGGACTAGTCCGTTCTTC.

This clonotype was observed a handful of times. The rearrangement links TRBV20-1 to TRBJ2-5; TRBD2 matches at 10 bases. V was pared by 0 bases and J by 3 bases, with 4 bases of the junction left unmatched. This CDR3 is built from 15 residues. Germline CDR1 reads DFQATT; CDR2 reads SNEGSKA (reference sequence). The CDR3 DNA follows: TGCAGTGCTAGAGATCGGCTAGCGGGGGAAGAGACCCAGTACTTC. Translating it yields CSARDRLAGEETQYF.

V and J are TRBV20-1 and TRBJ1-4; D remains unclear. This CDR3 is 14 amino acids long. Per germline, CDR1 DFQATT and CDR2 SNEGSKA (reference sequence). V shed 0 bases and J shed 7 bases, with 12 bases lying between them. The CDR3, as DNA: TGCAGTGCTAGAGATAGAGGGTCCAGTGAAAAACTGTTTTTT. Translated: CSARDRGSSEKLFF.

The gene calls are TRBV4-2 and TRBJ2-5, with 7 bases matching TRBD1. Germline V gene data show CDR1 as LGHNA and CDR2 as YNFKEQ. The CDR3 is made up of 15 amino acids. With 3 bases clipped from V and 4 bases from J, the junction kept 8 bases outside the gene matches. CDR3 DNA: TGTGCCAGCAGCCACTCCAGACAGGGCCCAGAGACCCAGTACTTC. Translated, it gives CASSHSRQGPETQYF.

V and J are TRBV5-1 and TRBJ2-2, with D tentatively TRBD1 (6 bases). This CDR3 has 14 residues. Per the germline V gene, CDR1 is SGHRS and CDR2 is YFSETQ. Trimming took 0 bases from V and 5 from J, leaving 8 bases between them. The CDR3 sequence: CASSLAQGTGELFF. In DNA form, the CDR3 reads TGCGCCAGCAGCTTGGCTCAGGGGACCGGGGAGCTGTTTTTT.

Only one count was recorded for this clonotype. The V call is TRBV7-9, the J call TRBJ2-7; 7 positions agree with TRBD2. This CDR3 contains 17 residues. J was trimmed by 2 bases and V by 1 base; bases with no gene match: 11. The germline CDR1 and CDR2 sequences are SEHNR and FQNEAQ (reference sequence). CDR3 sequence reads: CASSLVLRTRGAYEQYV. DNA of the CDR3: TGTGCCAGCAGCTTAGTCCTCCGGACTAGAGGGGCCTACGAGCAGTACGTC.

This clonotype came up a few times. The rearrangement joins TRBV20-1 to TRBJ1-2; 9 bases are shared with TRBD1. Germline loops: CDR1 DFQATT, CDR2 SNEGSKA (reference sequence). V lost 5 bases, J lost 5 bases, and 15 bases stayed unmatched. This CDR3 has 16 residues. The CDR3 nucleotides are TGCAGTGCTTCCCCCTCGGGACAGGGAAAAATTTATGGCTACACCTTC. Protein sequence: CSASPSGQGKIYGYTF.

This clonotype showed up just a few times. The chain employs TRBV12-3 or TRBV12-4 and TRBJ2-7; 7 positions agree with TRBD1. The CDR3 is made up of 14 amino acids. V lost 3 bases, J lost 7 bases, and 9 bases stayed unmatched. The CDR3 spells CASSFRDRPTEQYF. The CDR3 DNA follows: TGTGCCAGCAGTTTCCGGGACAGACCTACGGAGCAGTACTTC.

The genes are TRBV9 and TRBJ2-3, with a weak D call TRBD2 (6 bases). Germline CDR1 SGDLS, CDR2 YYNGEE. The V end lost 3 bases, the J end lost 1 base, and 15 bases lay between the germline ends. This CDR3 region has 16 residues. The CDR3 here is CASSARLGGGTDTQYF. The CDR3 coding sequence is TGTGCCAGCAGCGCCCGACTAGGAGGAGGCACAGATACGCAGTATTTT.

This clonotype appeared a few times. The gene calls are TRBV6-1 and TRBJ2-7; tentatively, D is TRBD2 (6 bases). V was pared by 6 bases and J by 3 bases, with 12 bases between. Germline V lookup: CDR1 MNHNS, CDR2 SASEGT. The length of the CDR3 is 13 residues. CDR3 residues: CASRRDSSYEQYV. The CDR3 DNA follows: TGTGCCAGCAGGCGGGACTCCAGCTACGAGCAGTACGTC.

This clonotype appeared a few times. This chain joins TRBV5-1 and TRBJ1-1; TRBD1 agrees at 9 bases. The CDR3 has 15 amino acids. The germline gives CDR1 SGHRS, CDR2 YFSETQ. V shed 7 bases, J shed 0 bases, and the junction held 7 bases outside the gene matches. This chain's CDR3 is CASGRQGGMNTEAFF. The CDR3 DNA reads as TGCGCCAGCGGTCGACAGGGGGGGATGAACACTGAAGCTTTCTTT. Supplemented by reference TRBV5-1 and TRBJ1-1, the full variable domain reads KAGVTQTPRYLIKTRGQQVTLSCSPISGHRSVSWYQQTPGQGLQFLFEYFSETQRNKGNFPGRFSGRQFSNSRSEMNVSTLELGDSALYLCASGRQGGMNTEAFFGQGTRLTVV.

The V call is TRBV4-2, the J call TRBJ2-5, with D possibly TRBD2 on 5 matching bases. V was pared by 1 base and J by 2 bases, with 11 bases between. CDR1 is LGHNA, CDR2 YNFKEQ, per germline. The CDR3 runs 15 residues. The CDR3 loop reads CASSQGTTTQETQYF. The CDR3 region has the DNA TGTGCCAGCAGCCAAGGGACGACTACACAAGAGACCCAGTACTTC.

The rearrangement joins TRBV9 to TRBJ2-7, with D perhaps matching TRBD1 (6 bases). Germline-derived CDR1 and CDR2 are SGDLS and YYNGEE. The CDR3 consists of 12 residues. V was trimmed by 4 bases and J by 6 bases, leaving 11 bases between them. Here the CDR3 DNA reads TGTGCCAGCAGCTCGGGACACTCCGAGCAGTACTTC. Its translation is CASSSGHSEQYF.

The chain is built from TRBV29-1 and TRBJ2-3, with D unresolved. Trimming shortened V by 8 bases and J by 5 bases, and 14 bases separated the two germline ends. Germline V lookup: CDR1 SQVTM, CDR2 ANQGSEA. The CDR3 covers 12 residues. The CDR3 region has the DNA TGCAGCCACACCGCACCTGGAGATACGCAGTATTTT. This gives the protein CSHTAPGDTQYF.

This clonotype was seen a handful of times. V and J are TRBV6-6 and TRBJ2-7; TRBD1 aligns across 8 bases. The CDR3 is 16 residues long. CDR1 MNHNY and CDR2 SVGAGI come from the germline V gene (reference sequence). V shed 6 bases and J 3 bases; nucleotides not matched to a gene: 13. The CDR3 protein is CASSPNTETGDYEQYV. DNA for the CDR3: TGTGCCAGCAGCCCAAACACGGAGACAGGGGACTACGAGCAGTACGTC.

The table lists this clonotype with a few counts. This chain uses TRBV24-1 with TRBJ2-2, with no clear D. In germline, CDR1 is KGHDR, CDR2 SFDVKD. This CDR3 is 15 amino acids long. Trimming stripped 3 bases from V and 9 bases from J, with 16 bases between. In DNA form, the CDR3 reads TGTGCCACCAGTGATCCTGAGACGTCCGCCAGGGAGCTGTTTTTT. Protein product: CATSDPETSARELFF.

This clonotype was seen more than once but under ten times. The chain uses TRBV28 and TRBJ1-1; D gene uncertain. Germline values: CDR1 MDHEN, CDR2 SYDVKM. V lost 3 bases and J lost 4, with 9 bases in between. CDR3 size: 13 residues. The CDR3 spells CASSFQVFTEAFF. The CDR3 bases are TGTGCCAGCAGTTTTCAGGTTTTCACTGAAGCTTTCTTT.